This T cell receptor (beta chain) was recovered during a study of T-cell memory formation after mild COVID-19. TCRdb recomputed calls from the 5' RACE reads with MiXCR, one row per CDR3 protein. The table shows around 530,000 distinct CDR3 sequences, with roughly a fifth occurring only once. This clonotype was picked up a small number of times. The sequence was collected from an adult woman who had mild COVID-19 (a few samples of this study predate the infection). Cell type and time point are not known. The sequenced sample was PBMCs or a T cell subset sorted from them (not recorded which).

The CDR3 DNA reads as TGTGCCAGCAGCACCGGGGCTAGGCCCACCAAGGATGGACTGTTTTTT. This sequence encodes CASSTGARPTKDGLFF. The V gene is TRBV7-9, the J gene TRBJ1-4; tentative D call: TRBD1 (5 bases). Germline assignment: CDR1 SEHNR and CDR2 FQNEAQ (reference sequence). This CDR3 comprises 16 residues. The ends were cut back, 5 bases at V and 13 bases at J, with 26 bases in the middle.